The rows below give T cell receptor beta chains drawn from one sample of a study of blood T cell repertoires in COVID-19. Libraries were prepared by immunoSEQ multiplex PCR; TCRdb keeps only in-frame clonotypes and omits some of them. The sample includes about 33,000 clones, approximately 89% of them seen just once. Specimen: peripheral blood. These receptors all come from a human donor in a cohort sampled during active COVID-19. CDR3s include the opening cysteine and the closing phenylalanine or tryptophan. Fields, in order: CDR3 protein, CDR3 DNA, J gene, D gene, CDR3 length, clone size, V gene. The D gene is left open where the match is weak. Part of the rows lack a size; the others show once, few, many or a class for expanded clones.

CASSLSGNPQSETQYF | TGCGCCAGCAGCTTGTCGGGGAACCCCCAATCAGAGACCCAGTACTTC | TRBJ2-5 | - | 16 | - | TRBV5-1
CASSRTAGDYEQYF | TGTGCCAGCAGCAGGACTGCAGGGGACTACGAGCAGTACTTC | TRBJ2-7 | - | 14 | - | TRBV5-5
CASSLAWTREPEQYF | TGTGCCAGCAGCTTAGCGTGGACTCGGGAGCCCGAGCAGTACTTC | TRBJ2-7 | - | 15 | once | TRBV7-9
CASSAQDTGELFF | TGTGCCAGCAGCGCCCAGGACACCGGGGAGCTGTTTTTT | TRBJ2-2 | - | 13 | - | TRBV9
CASSELVQAGLKLFF | TGTGCCAGCAGTGAATTGGTCCAGGCTGGGTTGAAACTGTTTTTT | TRBJ1-4 | - | 15 | - | TRBV6-1
CASSSGQGTGELFF | TGTGCCAGCAGTTCGGGACAGGGCACCGGGGAGCTGTTTTTT | TRBJ2-2 | TRBD1 | 14 | - | TRBV6-5
CAWSVLEKLFF | TGTGCCTGGAGTGTACTTGAAAAACTGTTTTTT | TRBJ1-4 | - | 11 | - | TRBV30
CASSPTWLAGGAGELFF | TGTGCCAGCAGCCCCACCTGGCTAGCGGGGGGGGCCGGGGAGCTGTTTTTT | TRBJ2-2 | TRBD2 | 17 | once | TRBV3-1/TRBV3-2
CASSEKSGSGANVLTF | TGTGCCAGCAGTGAAAAGTCGGGCTCTGGGGCCAACGTCCTGACTTTC | TRBJ2-6 | - | 16 | - | TRBV2
CASSYRATETQYF | TGTGCCAGCAGCTACAGGGCAACGGAGACCCAGTACTTC | TRBJ2-5 | - | 13 | - | TRBV28
CASSFDSQRNTIYF | TGTGCCAGCAGTTTCGACAGTCAAAGAAACACCATATATTTT | TRBJ1-3 | - | 14 | - | TRBV6-5
CASSTRENNEQFF | TGTGCCAGCAGTACGCGGGAGAACAATGAGCAGTTCTTC | TRBJ2-1 | TRBD2 | 13 | once | TRBV12-3/TRBV12-4
CASSQDQGSNTDTQYF | TGTGCCAGCAGCCAAGATCAGGGATCGAACACAGATACGCAGTATTTT | TRBJ2-3 | - | 16 | - | TRBV3-1/TRBV3-2
CASSRLAGGDGELFF | TGTGCCAGCAGCAGACTAGCGGGAGGGGACGGGGAGCTGTTTTTT | TRBJ2-2 | TRBD2 | 15 | - | TRBV28
CASSDAQGAANTEAFF | TGTGCCAGCAGTGACGCCCAGGGGGCGGCGAACACTGAAGCTTTCTTT | TRBJ1-1 | TRBD1 | 16 | - | TRBV2
CASSLRGGSYEQYF | TGTGCCAGCAGTTTACGAGGCGGCTCCTACGAGCAGTACTTC | TRBJ2-7 | - | 14 | - | TRBV28
CASSLGGQSSNEKLFF | TGTGCCAGCAGCTTGGGGGGACAGAGTTCAAATGAAAAACTGTTTTTT | TRBJ1-4 | TRBD1 | 16 | - | TRBV5-5
CASSIPGGTYNEQFF | TGTGCCAGTAGTATACCGGGAGGAACCTACAATGAGCAGTTCTTC | TRBJ2-1 | TRBD2 | 15 | - | TRBV19
CASSQSYQETQYF | TGTGCCAGCAGCCAGAGCTACCAAGAGACCCAGTACTTC | TRBJ2-5 | - | 13 | - | TRBV3-1/TRBV3-2
CATGQAASPLHF | TGTGCCACCGGACAGGCCGCTTCACCCCTCCACTTT | TRBJ1-6 | TRBD1 | 12 | - | TRBV10-3
CASSFTQGAADTQYF | TGTGCCAGCAGCTTCACACAGGGGGCCGCAGATACGCAGTATTTT | TRBJ2-3 | TRBD1 | 15 | - | TRBV5-4
CASSGPNRENTEAFF | TGTGCCAGTAGCGGACCCAACAGGGAGAACACTGAAGCTTTCTTT | TRBJ1-1 | - | 15 | - | TRBV19
CASSPEAGENTGELFF | TGTGCCAGCAGCCCCGAAGCGGGAGAGAACACCGGGGAGCTGTTTTTT | TRBJ2-2 | TRBD2 | 16 | - | TRBV9
CASSSASGRGTGELFF | TGTGCCAGCAGTTCGGCTAGCGGGAGGGGTACCGGGGAGCTGTTTTTT | TRBJ2-2 | TRBD2 | 16 | - | TRBV27
CASSLGGYGTF | TGTGCCAGCAGTCTCGGGGGTTACGGCACCTTC | TRBJ1-2 | - | 11 | - | TRBV12-3/TRBV12-4
CATGQSSGANVLTF | TGTGCGACCGGACAGAGCTCTGGGGCCAACGTCCTGACTTTC | TRBJ2-6 | - | 14 | - | TRBV30
CASTKHEKNTEAFF | TGTGCCAGCACCAAACATGAAAAAAACACTGAAGCTTTCTTT | TRBJ1-1 | - | 14 | - | TRBV7-8
CASSSSPGNEQFF | TGTGCCAGCAGCTCCTCCCCAGGCAATGAGCAGTTCTTC | TRBJ2-1 | - | 13 | - | TRBV9
CAWNDRWTGEKLFF | TGTGCCTGGAACGACAGGTGGACGGGGGAAAAACTGTTTTTT | TRBJ1-4 | - | 14 | - | TRBV30
CASRGTAFYGYTF | TGTGCCAGTAGGGGGACAGCCTTCTATGGCTACACCTTC | TRBJ1-2 | TRBD1 | 13 | - | TRBV12-3/TRBV12-4
CASSYGAYTEAFF | TGTGCCAGCAGTTACGGGGCTTACACTGAAGCTTTCTTT | TRBJ1-1 | - | 13 | - | TRBV6-5
CASSFGGSGGTDTQYF | TGTGCCAGCAGTTTCGGCGGGAGCGGAGGCACAGATACGCAGTATTTT | TRBJ2-3 | TRBD2 | 16 | once | TRBV27
CASSRKTTEGGPGELFF | TGCGCCAGCAGTCGAAAAACGACAGAGGGAGGACCCGGGGAGCTGTTTTTT | TRBJ2-2 | - | 17 | - | TRBV4-1
CASSLSGRNQPQHF | TGTGCCAGCAGCCTTAGTGGGAGGAATCAGCCCCAGCATTTT | TRBJ1-5 | - | 14 | - | TRBV7-9
CASSMWAGTGELFF | TGTGCCAGTAGTATGTGGGCGGGCACCGGGGAGCTGTTTTTT | TRBJ2-2 | - | 14 | - | TRBV19
CATSLGQGFNEQYF | TGCGCCACCTCCTTGGGACAGGGGTTTAACGAGCAGTACTTC | TRBJ2-7 | TRBD1 | 14 | once | TRBV5-1
CASSYNVDNSPLHF | TGTGCCAGCAGTTATAACGTAGATAATTCACCCCTCCACTTT | TRBJ1-6 | - | 14 | - | TRBV27
CASSYLTGVAYEQYF | TGTGCCAGCAGTTACCTCACGGGTGTCGCCTACGAGCAGTACTTC | TRBJ2-7 | - | 15 | once | TRBV6-6
CASARLAGGFNEQFF | TGTGCCAGCGCCCGCTTAGCGGGAGGGTTCAATGAGCAGTTCTTC | TRBJ2-1 | TRBD2 | 15 | - | TRBV28
CAWSAQNTGELFF | TGTGCCTGGAGTGCACAGAACACCGGGGAGCTGTTTTTT | TRBJ2-2 | - | 13 | - | TRBV30
CASSLGLAGNTDTQYF | TGCGCCAGCAGCCTAGGACTAGCGGGCAACACAGATACGCAGTATTTT | TRBJ2-3 | TRBD2 | 16 | - | TRBV5-1
CASAGGAGNNEQFF | TGTGCCAGTGCCGGGGGGGCCGGGAACAATGAGCAGTTCTTC | TRBJ2-1 | TRBD2 | 14 | - | TRBV19
CSVEGTGNTEAFF | TGCAGCGTGGAAGGGACAGGGAACACTGAAGCTTTCTTT | TRBJ1-1 | TRBD1 | 13 | - | TRBV29-1
CASSITSGNYNEQFF | TGTGCCAGTAGTATTACTAGCGGGAACTACAATGAGCAGTTCTTC | TRBJ2-1 | TRBD2 | 15 | - | TRBV19
CASSLGTGIYNEQFF | TGTGCCAGCAGCTTAGGGACAGGGATCTACAATGAGCAGTTCTTC | TRBJ2-1 | TRBD1 | 15 | once | TRBV7-6
CASSESGLWTEAFF | TGTGCCAGCAGTGAGAGTGGACTGTGGACTGAAGCTTTCTTT | TRBJ1-1 | - | 14 | - | TRBV2
CASSYGQGRTDTQYF | TGTGCCAGCAGTTACGGACAGGGCCGCACAGATACGCAGTATTTT | TRBJ2-3 | TRBD1 | 15 | - | TRBV6-5
CASSIAGTGGHEQYF | TGTGCCAGCAGTATCGCCGGGACAGGAGGCCACGAGCAGTACTTC | TRBJ2-7 | TRBD1 | 15 | once | TRBV9
CASSQSRRAGELFF | TGCGCCAGCAGTCAATCGAGGCGGGCCGGGGAGCTGTTTTTT | TRBJ2-2 | - | 14 | - | TRBV23-1
CASSQESISYNEQFF | TGTGCCAGCAGCCAGGAGAGTATCTCCTACAATGAGCAGTTCTTC | TRBJ2-1 | - | 15 | - | TRBV14
CASSQFSLATDTQYF | TGCGCCAGCAGCCAATTTTCCCTAGCCACAGATACGCAGTATTTT | TRBJ2-3 | - | 15 | - | TRBV4-1
CASSLAGGSNSPLHF | TGCGCCAGCAGCTTGGCTGGCGGATCCAATTCACCCCTCCACTTT | TRBJ1-6 | - | 15 | - | TRBV5-1
CASSVTSGDTGELFF | TGTGCCAGCTCAGTTACTAGCGGCGACACCGGGGAGCTGTTTTTT | TRBJ2-2 | TRBD2 | 15 | - | TRBV18
CASSLRDRVPSRDYNEQFF | TGTGCCAGCAGCCTTCGGGACAGGGTTCCTTCAAGGGACTACAATGAGCAGTTCTTC | TRBJ2-1 | TRBD1 | 19 | - | TRBV14
CAGKQGALLLGEKLFF | TGTGCCGGTAAACAGGGGGCTCTTCTTTTGGGTGAAAAACTGTTTTTT | TRBJ1-4 | TRBD1 | 16 | - | TRBV30
CASGDPAGCTGELFF | TGTGCCAGCGGGGACCCAGCGGGGTGCACCGGGGAGCTGTTTTTT | TRBJ2-2 | TRBD2 | 15 | - | TRBV2
CASSQGTSGDTQYF | TGTGCCAGCAGCCAAGGGACTAGCGGGGATACGCAGTATTTT | TRBJ2-3 | TRBD2 | 14 | - | TRBV4-2
CASSYSIAEVYEQYF | TGTGCCAGCAGTTACTCGATTGCGGAAGTCTACGAGCAGTACTTC | TRBJ2-7 | - | 15 | - | TRBV6-5